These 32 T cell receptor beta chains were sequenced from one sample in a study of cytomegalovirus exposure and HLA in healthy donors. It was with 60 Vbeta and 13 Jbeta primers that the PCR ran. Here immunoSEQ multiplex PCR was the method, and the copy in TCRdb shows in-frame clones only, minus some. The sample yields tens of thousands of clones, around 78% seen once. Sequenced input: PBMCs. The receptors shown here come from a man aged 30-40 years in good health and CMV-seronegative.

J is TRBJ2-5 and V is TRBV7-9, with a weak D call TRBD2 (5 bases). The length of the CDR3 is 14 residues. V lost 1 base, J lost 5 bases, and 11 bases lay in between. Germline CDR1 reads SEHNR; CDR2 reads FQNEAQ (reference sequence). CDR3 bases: TGTGCCAGCAGCTTAGGGGAGTGGGTGGAGACCCAGTACTTC. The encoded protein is CASSLGEWVETQYF. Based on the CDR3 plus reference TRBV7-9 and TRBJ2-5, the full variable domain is DTGVSQNPRHKITKRGQNVTFRCDPISEHNRLYWYRQTLGQGPEFLTYFQNEAQLEKSRLLSDRFSAERPKGSFSTLEIQRTEQGDSAMYLCASSLGEWVETQYFGPGTRLLVL.

The CDR3 region is CASSFTGTFSYNEQFF. The CDR3 DNA follows: TGTGCCAGCAGCTTCACCGGGACATTCTCCTACAATGAGCAGTTCTTC. The V and J genes are TRBV13 and TRBJ2-1; perhaps TRBD1 as D (6 bases). The CDR3 is 16 residues long. The V end was cut by 3 bases, the J end by 0 bases, with 12 bases between. CDR1 is PRHDT, CDR2 FYEKMQ, per germline (reference sequence).

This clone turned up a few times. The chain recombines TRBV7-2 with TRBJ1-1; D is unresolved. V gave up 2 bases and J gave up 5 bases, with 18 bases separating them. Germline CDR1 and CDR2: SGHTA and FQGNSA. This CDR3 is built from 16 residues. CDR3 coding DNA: TGTGCCAGCAGCTTATTGAGACTCGATTTGAGGACTGAAGCTTTCTTT. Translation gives CASSLLRLDLRTEAFF.

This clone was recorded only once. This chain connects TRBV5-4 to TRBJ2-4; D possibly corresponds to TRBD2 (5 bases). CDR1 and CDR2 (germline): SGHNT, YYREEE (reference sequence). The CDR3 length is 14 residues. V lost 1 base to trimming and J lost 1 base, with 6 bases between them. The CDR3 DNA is TGTGCCAGCAGCTTGAGGAGGGCCAAAAACATTCAGTACTTC. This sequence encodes CASSLRRAKNIQYF.

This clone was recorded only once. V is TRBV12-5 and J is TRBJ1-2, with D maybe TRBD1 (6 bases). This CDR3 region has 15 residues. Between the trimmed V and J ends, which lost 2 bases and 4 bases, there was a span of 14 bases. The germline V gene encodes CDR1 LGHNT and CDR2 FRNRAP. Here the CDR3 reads CASGLKKGGLYGYTF. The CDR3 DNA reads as TGTGCTAGTGGTTTGAAAAAGGGGGGGCTCTATGGCTACACCTTC.

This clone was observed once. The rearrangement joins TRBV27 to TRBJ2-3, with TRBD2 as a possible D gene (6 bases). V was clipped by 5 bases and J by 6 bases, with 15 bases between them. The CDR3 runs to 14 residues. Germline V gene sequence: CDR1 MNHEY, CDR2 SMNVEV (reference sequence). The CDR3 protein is CASSAKISGDTQYF. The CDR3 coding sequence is TGTGCCAGCAGTGCAAAAATCAGCGGGGATACGCAGTATTTT.

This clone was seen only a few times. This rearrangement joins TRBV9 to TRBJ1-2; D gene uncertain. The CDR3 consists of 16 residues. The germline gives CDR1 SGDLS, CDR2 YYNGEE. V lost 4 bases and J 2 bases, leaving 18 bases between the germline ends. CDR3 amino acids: CASSPMPGVENYGYTF. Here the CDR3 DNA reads TGTGCCAGCAGCCCTATGCCGGGAGTAGAAAACTATGGCTACACCTTC.

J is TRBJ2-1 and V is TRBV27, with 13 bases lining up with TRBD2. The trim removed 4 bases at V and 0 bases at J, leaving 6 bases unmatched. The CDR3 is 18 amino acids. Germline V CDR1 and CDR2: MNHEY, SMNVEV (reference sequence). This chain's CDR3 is CASSSGLAGYRSYNEQFF. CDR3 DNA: TGTGCCAGCAGTTCGGGACTAGCGGGGTACCGCTCCTACAATGAGCAGTTCTTC.

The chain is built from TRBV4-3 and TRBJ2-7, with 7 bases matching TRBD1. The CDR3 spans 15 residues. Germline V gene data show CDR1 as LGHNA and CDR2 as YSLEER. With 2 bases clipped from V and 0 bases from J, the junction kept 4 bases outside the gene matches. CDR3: CASSQNRDSSYEQYF. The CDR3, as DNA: TGCGCCAGCAGCCAAAACCGGGACAGCTCCTACGAGCAGTACTTC.

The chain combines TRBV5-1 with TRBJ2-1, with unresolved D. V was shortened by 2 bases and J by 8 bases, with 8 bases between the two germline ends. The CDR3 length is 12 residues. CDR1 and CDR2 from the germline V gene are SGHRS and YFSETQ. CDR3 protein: CASSFSGYEQFF. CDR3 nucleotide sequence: TGCGCCAGCAGCTTTTCAGGCTATGAGCAGTTCTTC.

CDR3 region: CAISNYNSPLHF. CDR3 sequence (DNA): TGTGCCATCAGCAACTATAATTCACCCCTCCACTTT. The genes are TRBV10-3 and TRBJ1-6; no definite D call. Trimming cost V 6 bases and J 3 bases, with 3 bases left between them. In germline, CDR1 is ENHRY, CDR2 SYGVKD. The CDR3 sequence is 12 residues long.

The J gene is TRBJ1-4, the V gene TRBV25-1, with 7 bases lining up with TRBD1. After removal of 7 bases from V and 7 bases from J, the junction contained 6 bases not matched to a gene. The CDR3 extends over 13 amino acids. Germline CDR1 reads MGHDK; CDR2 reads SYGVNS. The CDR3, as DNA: TGTGCCAGCACGCCAGGGGGTGCTGAAAAACTGTTTTTT. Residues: CASTPGGAEKLFF. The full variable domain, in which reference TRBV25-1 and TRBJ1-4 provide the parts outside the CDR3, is EADIYQTPRYLVIGTGKKITLECSQTMGHDKMYWYQQDPGMELHLIHYSYGVNSTEKGDLSSESTVSRIRTEHFPLTLESARPSHTSQYLCASTPGGAEKLFFGSGTQLSVL.

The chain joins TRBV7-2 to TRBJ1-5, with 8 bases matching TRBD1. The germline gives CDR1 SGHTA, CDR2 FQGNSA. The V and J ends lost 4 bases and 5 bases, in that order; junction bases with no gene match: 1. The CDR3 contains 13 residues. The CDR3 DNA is TGTGCCAGCAGCTCGGGACAGGATCAGCCCCAGCATTTT. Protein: CASSSGQDQPQHF.

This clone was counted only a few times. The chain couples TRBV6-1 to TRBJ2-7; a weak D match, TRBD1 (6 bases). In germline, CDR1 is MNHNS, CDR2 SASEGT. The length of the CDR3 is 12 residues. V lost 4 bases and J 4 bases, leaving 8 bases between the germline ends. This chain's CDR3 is CASSGDTYEQYV. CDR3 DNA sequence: TGTGCCAGCAGTGGGGACACGTACGAGCAGTACGTC.

CDR3 residues: CASSRQVTSNEQFF. In DNA, the CDR3 is TGCGCCAGCAGTAGGCAGGTAACTTCCAATGAGCAGTTCTTC. The chain uses TRBV5-1 and TRBJ2-1; no reliable D call. Trimming took off 5 bases at V and 6 bases at J, with 15 bases between the two ends. The germline CDR1 and CDR2 sequences are SGHRS and YFSETQ. This CDR3 has 14 residues. The full variable domain, its missing parts supplied by reference TRBV5-1 and TRBJ2-1, is KAGVTQTPRYLIKTRGQQVTLSCSPISGHRSVSWYQQTPGQGLQFLFEYFSETQRNKGNFPGRFSGRQFSNSRSEMNVSTLELGDSALYLCASSRQVTSNEQFFGPGTRLTVL.

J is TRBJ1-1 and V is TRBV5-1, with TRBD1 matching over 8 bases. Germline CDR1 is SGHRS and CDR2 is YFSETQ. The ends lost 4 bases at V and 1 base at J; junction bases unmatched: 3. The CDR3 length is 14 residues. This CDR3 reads CASSAGTGNTEAFF. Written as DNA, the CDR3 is TGCGCCAGCAGCGCGGGGACAGGGAACACTGAAGCTTTCTTT.

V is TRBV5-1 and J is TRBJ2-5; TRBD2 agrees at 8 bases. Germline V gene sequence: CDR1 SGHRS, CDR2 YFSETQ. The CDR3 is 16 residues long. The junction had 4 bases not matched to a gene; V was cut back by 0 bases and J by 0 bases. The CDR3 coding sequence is TGCGCCAGCAGCTTGGTTGCGGGGGGTAACCAAGAGACCCAGTACTTC. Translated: CASSLVAGGNQETQYF.

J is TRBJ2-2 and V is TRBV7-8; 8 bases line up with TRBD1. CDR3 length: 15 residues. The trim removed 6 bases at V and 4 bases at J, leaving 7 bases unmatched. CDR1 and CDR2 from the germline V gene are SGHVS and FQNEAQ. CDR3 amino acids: CASSLRGRVTGELFF. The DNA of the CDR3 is TGTGCCAGCAGTCTCAGGGGGCGGGTCACCGGGGAGCTGTTTTTT.

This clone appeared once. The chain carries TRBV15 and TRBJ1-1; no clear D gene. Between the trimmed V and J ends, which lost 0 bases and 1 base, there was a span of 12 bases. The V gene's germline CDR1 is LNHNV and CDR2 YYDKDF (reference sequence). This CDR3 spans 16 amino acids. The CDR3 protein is CATSRDLGVPNTEAFF. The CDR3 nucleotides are TGTGCCACCAGCAGAGATCTGGGAGTTCCGAACACTGAAGCTTTCTTT.

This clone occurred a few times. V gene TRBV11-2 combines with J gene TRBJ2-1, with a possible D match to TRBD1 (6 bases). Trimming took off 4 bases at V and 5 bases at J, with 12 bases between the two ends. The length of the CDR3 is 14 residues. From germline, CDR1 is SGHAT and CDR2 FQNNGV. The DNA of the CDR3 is TGTGCCAGCAGCTACTCTCAGGGGAACAATGAGCAGTTCTTC. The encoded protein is CASSYSQGNNEQFF.

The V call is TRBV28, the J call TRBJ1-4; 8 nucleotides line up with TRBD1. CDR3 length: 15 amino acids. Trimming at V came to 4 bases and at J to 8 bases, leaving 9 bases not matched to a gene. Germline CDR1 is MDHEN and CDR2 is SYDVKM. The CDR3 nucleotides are TGTGCCAGCAGTTCCCCAGGGGGCCCACCAGAAAAACTGTTTTTT. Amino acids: CASSSPGGPPEKLFF.

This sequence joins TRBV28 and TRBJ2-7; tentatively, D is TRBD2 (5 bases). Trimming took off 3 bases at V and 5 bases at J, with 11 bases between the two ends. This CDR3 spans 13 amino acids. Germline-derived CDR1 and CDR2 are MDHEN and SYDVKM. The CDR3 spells CASSFGGGDEQYV. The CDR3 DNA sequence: TGTGCCAGCAGTTTTGGAGGAGGCGACGAGCAGTACGTC.

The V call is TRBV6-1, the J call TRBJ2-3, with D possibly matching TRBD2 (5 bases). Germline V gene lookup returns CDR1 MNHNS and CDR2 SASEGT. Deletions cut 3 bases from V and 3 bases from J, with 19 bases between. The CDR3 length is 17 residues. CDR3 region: CASSEIKLRDTTDTQYF. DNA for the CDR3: TGTGCCAGCAGTGAGATAAAGCTACGGGATACAACAGATACGCAGTATTTT.

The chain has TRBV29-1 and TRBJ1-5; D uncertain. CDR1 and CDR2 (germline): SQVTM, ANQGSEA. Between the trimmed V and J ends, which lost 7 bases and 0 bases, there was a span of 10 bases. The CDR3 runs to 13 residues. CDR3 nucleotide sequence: TGCAGCGCCGCAGAAAATAGCAATCAGCCCCAGCATTTT. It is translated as CSAAENSNQPQHF.

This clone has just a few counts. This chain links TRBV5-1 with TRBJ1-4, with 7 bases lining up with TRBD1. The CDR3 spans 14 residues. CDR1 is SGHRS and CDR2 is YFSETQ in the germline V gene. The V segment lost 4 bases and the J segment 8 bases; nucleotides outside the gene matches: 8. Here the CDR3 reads CASSQQGIGEKLFF. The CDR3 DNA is TGCGCCAGCAGCCAACAGGGGATCGGGGAAAAACTGTTTTTT.

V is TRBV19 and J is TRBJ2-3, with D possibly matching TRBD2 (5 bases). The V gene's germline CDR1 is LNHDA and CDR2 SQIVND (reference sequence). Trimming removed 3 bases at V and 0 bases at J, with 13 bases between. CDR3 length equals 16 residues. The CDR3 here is CASSMTFLASTDTQYF. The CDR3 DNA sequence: TGTGCCAGTAGTATGACGTTCCTAGCTAGCACAGATACGCAGTATTTT.

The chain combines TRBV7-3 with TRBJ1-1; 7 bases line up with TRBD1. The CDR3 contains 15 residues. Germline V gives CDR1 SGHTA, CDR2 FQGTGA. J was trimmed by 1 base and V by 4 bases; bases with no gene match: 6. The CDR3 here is CASSSTGEKNTEAFF. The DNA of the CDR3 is TGTGCCAGCAGCTCAACAGGGGAAAAGAACACTGAAGCTTTCTTT. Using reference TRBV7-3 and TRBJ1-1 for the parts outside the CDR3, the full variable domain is GAGVSQTPSNKVTEKGKYVELRCDPISGHTALYWYRQSLGQGPEFLIYFQGTGAADDSGLPNDRFFAVRPEGSVSTLKIQRTERGDSAVYLCASSSTGEKNTEAFFGQGTRLTVV.

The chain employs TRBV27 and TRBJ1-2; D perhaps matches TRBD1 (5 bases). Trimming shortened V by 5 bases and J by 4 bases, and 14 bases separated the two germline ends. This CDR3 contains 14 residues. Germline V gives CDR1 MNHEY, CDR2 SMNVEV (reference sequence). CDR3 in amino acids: CASSPLSDSYGYTF. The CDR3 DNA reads TGTGCCAGCAGTCCCCTTTCAGACAGCTATGGCTACACCTTC.

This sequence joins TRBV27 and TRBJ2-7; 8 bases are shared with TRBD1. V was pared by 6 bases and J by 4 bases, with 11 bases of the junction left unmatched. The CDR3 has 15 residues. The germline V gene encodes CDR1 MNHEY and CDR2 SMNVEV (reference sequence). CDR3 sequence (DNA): TGTGCCAGCAGCCGCCTTGCGGACAGGGATTACGAGCAGTACTTC. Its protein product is CASSRLADRDYEQYF.

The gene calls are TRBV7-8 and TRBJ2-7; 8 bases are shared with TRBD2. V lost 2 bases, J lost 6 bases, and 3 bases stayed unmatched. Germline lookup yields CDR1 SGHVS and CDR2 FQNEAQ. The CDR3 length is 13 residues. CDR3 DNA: TGTGCCAGCAGCTTATCGGGGGGGGTCGAGCAGTACGTC. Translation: CASSLSGGVEQYV.

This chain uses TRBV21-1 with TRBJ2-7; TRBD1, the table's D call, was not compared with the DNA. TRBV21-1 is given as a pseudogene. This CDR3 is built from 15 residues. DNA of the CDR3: TGTGCCAGCAGCAAAGCGTCTTGCAACAGGTACGAGCAGTACGTC. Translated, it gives CASSKASCNRYEQYV.

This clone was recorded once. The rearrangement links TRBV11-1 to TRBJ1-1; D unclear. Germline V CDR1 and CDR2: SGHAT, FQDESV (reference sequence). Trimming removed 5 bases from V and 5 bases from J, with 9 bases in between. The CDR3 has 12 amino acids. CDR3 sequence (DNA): TGTGCCAGCAGCCTTGATAGAACTGAAGCTTTCTTT. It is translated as CASSLDRTEAFF.